The 24 T cell receptor beta chains presented below share a single source sample, sequenced in a study of shared clonotypes between healthy human individuals. The repertoire was sequenced with immunoSEQ multiplex PCR; TCRdb's copy has only in-frame clones and lacks some. The table records about 1 million clones, 65% to 75% of them present only once. The sample was memory CD4+ T cells sorted from blood. Subset in this sample: CD45RA-negative fraction. These receptors were collected from a man younger than 35 in good health.

This clone was seen ten or more times. The same CDR3 arises from other DNA sequences in this sample as well. The gene calls are TRBV9 and TRBJ1-3, with D perhaps matching TRBD1 (6 bases). The CDR3 runs 13 residues. With 4 bases removed from V and 1 base from J, the gap between germline ends came to 6 bases. Germline assignment: CDR1 SGDLS and CDR2 YYNGEE. CDR3 sequence (DNA): TGTGCCAGCAGCCAGGGGTCTGGAAACACCATATATTTT. Its translation: CASSQGSGNTIYF.

The CDR3 protein is CAWSQGGGTDTQYF. DNA of the CDR3: TGTGCCTGGAGTCAGGGCGGGGGCACAGATACGCAGTATTTT. V gene TRBV30 combines with J gene TRBJ2-3, with D tentatively TRBD2 (6 bases). CDR3 length equals 14 residues. With 2 bases removed from V and 1 base from J, the gap between germline ends came to 10 bases. Germline-derived CDR1 and CDR2 are GTSNPN and SVGIG (reference sequence). The entire variable domain, with the rest obtained from reference TRBV30 and TRBJ2-3, is as follows: SQTIHQWPATLVQPVGSPLSLECTVEGTSNPNLYWYRQAAGRGLQLLFYSVGIGQISSEVPQNLSASRPQDRQFILSSKKLLLSDSGFYLCAWSQGGGTDTQYFGPGTRLTVL.

There are a few counts of this clone. The chain links TRBV5-1 to TRBJ2-5; D is ambiguous. The CDR3 is made up of 12 amino acids. The germline V gene has CDR1 SGHRS and CDR2 YFSETQ. Trimming removed 8 bases from V and 2 bases from J, with 10 bases in between. CDR3 protein: CASRVDQETQYF. In nucleotides, the CDR3 is TGCGCCAGTAGAGTTGATCAAGAGACCCAGTACTTC. Full variable domain (outside the CDR3, taken from reference TRBV5-1 and TRBJ2-5): KAGVTQTPRYLIKTRGQQVTLSCSPISGHRSVSWYQQTPGQGLQFLFEYFSETQRNKGNFPGRFSGRQFSNSRSEMNVSTLELGDSALYLCASRVDQETQYFGPGTRLLVL.

The J gene is TRBJ2-7, the V gene TRBV5-1; the D gene is possibly TRBD2 (6 bases). This CDR3 has 15 amino acids. CDR1 is SGHRS, CDR2 YFSETQ, per germline. The ends were cut back, 2 bases at V and 0 bases at J, with 12 bases in the middle. Here the CDR3 DNA reads TGCGCCAGCAGCTTTTCTGCGGGGACCTCCTACGAGCAGTACTTC. As protein: CASSFSAGTSYEQYF.

The chain couples TRBV7-9 to TRBJ1-1; D is perhaps TRBD1 (5 bases). V dropped 2 bases and J dropped 4 bases, with 14 bases sitting between them. The V gene's germline CDR1 is SEHNR and CDR2 FQNEAQ (reference sequence). The CDR3 runs to 15 residues. The CDR3, as DNA: TGTGCCAGCAGCTTATATGGGGGAATGGGCACTGAAGCTTTCTTT. It encodes CASSLYGGMGTEAFF.

The gene calls are TRBV5-4 and TRBJ1-4; 9 bases align to TRBD1. The length of the CDR3 is 15 residues. CDR1 and CDR2 from the germline V gene are SGHNT and YYREEE (reference sequence). Trimming took 4 bases from V and 5 from J; bases not matched to a gene: 6. CDR3: CASSPTGGQNEKLFF. The CDR3 DNA sequence: TGTGCCAGCAGCCCAACAGGGGGCCAAAATGAAAAACTGTTTTTT.

CDR3 nucleotides: TGTGCCAGCAGCCGAAGCTCGAATGGGGCCACAGATACGCAGTATTTT. It encodes CASSRSSNGATDTQYF. V gene TRBV7-6 combines with J gene TRBJ2-3; D is possibly TRBD1 (5 bases). Germline CDR1 is SGHVS and CDR2 is FNYEAQ. The CDR3 length is 16 residues. V dropped 5 bases and J dropped 2 bases, with 17 bases sitting between them.

This chain uses TRBV27 with TRBJ2-3; no clear D gene. CDR1 is MNHEY and CDR2 is SMNVEV in the germline V gene (reference sequence). CDR3 length: 17 amino acids. With 3 bases removed from V and 2 bases from J, the gap between germline ends came to 18 bases. The DNA of the CDR3 is TGTGCCAGCAGTTTGAGGCCGGTGGGATATTACACAGATACGCAGTATTTT. Translation gives CASSLRPVGYYTDTQYF.

This clone was observed a handful of times. The sample has other DNA sequences that encode this CDR3 too. The gene calls are TRBV6-5 and TRBJ1-1; D uncertain. Trimming removed 5 bases at V and 1 base at J, with 8 bases between. Germline values: CDR1 MNHEY, CDR2 SVGAGI. There are 13 residues in the CDR3. Here the CDR3 reads CASSLTGNTEAFF. The CDR3 nucleotides are TGTGCCAGCAGTCTCACGGGGAACACTGAAGCTTTCTTT.

A few counts support this clone. V and J are TRBV7-9 and TRBJ2-2, with TRBD2 as a possible D gene (6 bases). This CDR3 is built from 15 residues. Germline V gene sequence: CDR1 SEHNR, CDR2 FQNEAQ (reference sequence). Deletions cut 3 bases from V and 0 bases from J, with 8 bases between. The CDR3 coding sequence is TGTGCCAGCAGCTTCCCGGGGGCGAACACCGGGGAGCTGTTTTTT. Amino acid sequence: CASSFPGANTGELFF.

V is TRBV7-6 and J is TRBJ2-2; D not resolved. V was cut by 5 bases and J by 5 bases, with 12 bases left in between. In germline, CDR1 is SGHVS, CDR2 FNYEAQ. The CDR3 loop spans 14 amino acids. The CDR3 region has the DNA TGTGCCAGCAGCGGGCCTGGGCTTACCGGGGAGCTGTTTTTT. Translated: CASSGPGLTGELFF.

The chain links TRBV27 to TRBJ2-4, with D tentatively TRBD1 (6 bases). The V end lost 5 bases, the J end lost 0 bases, and 23 bases lay between the germline ends. This CDR3 region has 19 residues. The germline V gene has CDR1 MNHEY and CDR2 SMNVEV (reference sequence). The DNA for the CDR3 is TGTGCCAGCAGTCCAAACAGGGCCCTCACCCCACTAGCCAAAAACATTCAGTACTTC. It translates to CASSPNRALTPLAKNIQYF.

The genes are TRBV5-6 and TRBJ2-1; 10 positions agree with TRBD2. The germline CDR1 and CDR2 sequences are SGHDT and YYEEEE. The CDR3 consists of 17 residues. Trimming took 0 bases from V and 0 from J; bases not matched to a gene: 3. CDR3 sequence (DNA): TGTGCCAGCAGCTTGGGACTAGCGGGCAACTCCTACAATGAGCAGTTCTTC. Translation gives CASSLGLAGNSYNEQFF.

Of note for this clone: The same CDR3 is also encoded by other DNA sequences in this sample. The chain combines TRBV5-4 with TRBJ2-7, with 14 bases aligning to TRBD2. This CDR3 contains 14 residues. Germline CDR1 SGHNT, CDR2 YYREEE (reference sequence). V lost 3 bases and J lost 5; bases outside the gene matches: 1. The CDR3 DNA reads TGTGCCAGCAGCTCGGGACTAGCGGGAGACGAGCAGTACTTC. Translating gives CASSSGLAGDEQYF.

The rearrangement uses TRBV18 and TRBJ1-1; TRBD1 is a possible D gene (6 bases). Germline V gene lookup returns CDR1 KGHSH and CDR2 LQKENI. This CDR3 has 16 amino acids. V dropped 2 bases and J dropped 3 bases, with 16 bases sitting between them. The CDR3 is CASSPTGGAGDTEAFF. In nucleotides, the CDR3 is TGTGCCAGCTCACCAACGGGGGGCGCGGGGGACACTGAAGCTTTCTTT.

Comment on this clone: A much larger clone differs from this one at a single base, so this may be a read error. The sample contains more than one DNA sequence encoding this CDR3. J is TRBJ1-3 and V is TRBV5-1; tentative D call: TRBD1 (5 bases). Trimming stripped 0 bases from V and 4 bases from J, with 5 bases between. Germline V gene lookup returns CDR1 SGHRS and CDR2 YFSETQ. This CDR3 has 13 residues. CDR3 sequence: CASSLGQGNTIYF. The CDR3 DNA is TGCGCCAGCAGCTTGGGACAGGGAAACACCATATATTTT.

This chain uses TRBV5-1 with TRBJ1-1, with D unclear. The CDR3 extends over 13 amino acids. V lost 5 bases and J lost 5, with 13 bases in between. Germline V gene data show CDR1 as SGHRS and CDR2 as YFSETQ. The DNA of the CDR3 is TGCGCCAGCAGAGATCGGGAGCGTACTGAAGCTTTCTTT. Protein: CASRDRERTEAFF.

V usage is TRBV11-3 and J usage is TRBJ2-1, with TRBD2 matching over 8 bases. V lost 2 bases and J lost 10; bases outside the gene matches: 7. The CDR3 spans 14 residues. CDR1 SGHNT and CDR2 YENEEA come from the germline V gene. The CDR3 here is CASSLTSGSWEQFF. The CDR3 DNA reads as TGTGCCAGCAGCTTAACTAGCGGTAGTTGGGAGCAGTTCTTC.

The chain recombines TRBV5-1 with TRBJ2-5; 13 bases fit TRBD2. The CDR3 loop spans 16 amino acids. Trimming removed 3 bases from V and 3 bases from J; junction bases left unmatched: 5. Germline V gene data show CDR1 as SGHRS and CDR2 as YFSETQ. The CDR3 coding sequence is TGCGCCAGCAGCTGGACTAGCGGGAGCTCCGAAGAGACCCAGTACTTC. Translation: CASSWTSGSSEETQYF.

V and J are TRBV7-3 and TRBJ2-1, with 13 bases that match TRBD2. The CDR3 extends over 15 amino acids. V gave up 2 bases and J gave up 8 bases; unmatched junction bases: 3. Germline V lookup: CDR1 SGHTA, CDR2 FQGTGA. CDR3 loop: CASSLGLAGVHEQFF. In DNA form, the CDR3 reads TGTGCCAGCAGCTTAGGACTAGCGGGGGTCCATGAGCAGTTCTTC.

The chain is built from TRBV10-2 and TRBJ2-7; D might be TRBD2 (6 bases). Trimming removed 7 bases at V and 1 base at J, with 29 bases between. Germline V gene data show CDR1 as WSHSY and CDR2 as SAAADI. CDR3 size: 19 residues. CDR3 protein: CASTPPAALRPGESYEQYF. DNA of the CDR3: TGCGCCAGCACCCCCCCCGCAGCTTTGAGGCCGGGAGAGTCCTACGAGCAGTACTTC.

This clone came up a few times. The chain carries TRBV30 and TRBJ1-2; D uncertain. The length of the CDR3 is 12 residues. V was shortened by 0 bases and J by 4 bases, with 6 bases between the two germline ends. Germline lookup yields CDR1 GTSNPN and CDR2 SVGIG (reference sequence). CDR3 coding DNA: TGTGCCTGGAGTGTCTCTATCTATGGCTACACCTTC. It specifies CAWSVSIYGYTF.

This chain connects TRBV6-5 to TRBJ1-4; 8 bases match TRBD1. The V segment lost 2 bases and the J segment 8 bases; nucleotides outside the gene matches: 4. Germline V CDR1 and CDR2: MNHEY, SVGAGI. The CDR3 is 14 amino acids. The CDR3 bases are TGTGCCAGCAGTTACGGACAGGGCTGGGAAAAACTGTTTTTT. Amino acid sequence: CASSYGQGWEKLFF.

Only a few counts were recorded for this clone. This chain's CDR3 is CASSPITGTGGRGYGYTF. DNA for the CDR3: TGTGCCAGCAGTCCTATAACAGGGACAGGGGGCCGGGGCTATGGCTACACCTTC. The chain employs TRBV27 and TRBJ1-2; 12 positions match TRBD1. Germline CDR1 reads MNHEY; CDR2 reads SMNVEV (reference sequence). The CDR3 runs to 18 residues. The junction had 14 bases not matched to a gene; V was cut back by 5 bases and J by 4 bases.